These 13 T cell receptor beta chains share one sample of origin, sequenced in a study of STAT3 mutations in large granular lymphocyte leukemia. The protocol was immunoSEQ multiplex PCR, while the TCRdb copy is restricted to in-frame clones and leaves out a portion. The table shows more than 10,000 clones, with roughly 80% occurring only once. Findings and limits, study-wide: Every T-LGLL patient had at least one immunodominant TCRbeta clonotype.

These receptors' antigens are unknown. The sequencing sample was made of peripheral blood mononuclear cells. Receptors originate from a man aged 60-69 years with T-cell large granular lymphocyte leukemia. Some clones in this sample may be carry-over from other donors' samples.

This clone was seen just once. The chain carries TRBV11-3 and TRBJ2-3; TRBD2 agrees at 8 bases. Germline CDR1 is SGHNT and CDR2 is YENEEA. The V gene end was trimmed by 5 bases and the J gene end by 5 bases; junction bases not matched to a gene: 6. The CDR3 is 14 residues long. Written as DNA, the CDR3 is TGTGCCAGCAGCCGAGGGACTAGTGGAGATACGCAGTATTTT. Protein product: CASSRGTSGDTQYF.

The chain has TRBV6-6 and TRBJ1-4; no firm D call. The CDR3 is 15 amino acids. V was trimmed by 5 bases and J by 0 bases, leaving 10 bases between them. Germline assignment: CDR1 MNHNY and CDR2 SVGAGI (reference sequence). CDR3 nucleotide sequence: TGTGCCAGCAGTCGCCCGGTTTCAACTAATGAAAAACTGTTTTTT. It encodes CASSRPVSTNEKLFF.

The V gene is TRBV10-2, the J gene TRBJ2-7; D call uncertain. Germline CDR1 WSHSY, CDR2 SAAADI. This CDR3 spans 14 amino acids. The germline V and J ends were trimmed by 2 bases and 8 bases, with 16 bases remaining between them. The CDR3 protein is CASSEGQVESKQYF. The CDR3 bases are TGCGCCAGCAGTGAGGGGCAGGTAGAGTCAAAGCAGTACTTC.

The chain is built from TRBV28 and TRBJ1-1; D remains unclear. The CDR3 runs 13 residues. Germline lookup yields CDR1 MDHEN and CDR2 SYDVKM. V lost 2 bases and J 10 bases, leaving 14 bases between the germline ends. CDR3 DNA: TGTGCCAGCAGTTTACGGGCGGTCCCGACAGCTTTCTTT. This gives the protein CASSLRAVPTAFF.

The chain has TRBV28 and TRBJ2-7, with D possibly being TRBD2 (6 bases). Germline-derived CDR1 and CDR2 are MDHEN and SYDVKM. CDR3 length: 13 amino acids. V was shortened by 6 bases and J by 2 bases, with 11 bases between the two germline ends. The CDR3 spells CASSQLAPYEQYF. The CDR3 coding sequence is TGTGCCAGCAGCCAACTAGCCCCCTACGAGCAGTACTTC.

This clone has more than one count but fewer than ten. This chain connects TRBV29-1 to TRBJ1-1; D may be TRBD1 (5 bases). Trimming shortened V by 1 base and J by 1 base, and 13 bases separated the two germline ends. CDR1 SQVTM and CDR2 ANQGSEA come from the germline V gene. There are 15 residues in the CDR3. CDR3 residues: CSVEGEAGKNTEAFF. The CDR3 DNA reads as TGCAGCGTTGAAGGGGAAGCAGGGAAGAACACTGAAGCTTTCTTT.

This clone was found a few times. V and J are TRBV6-1 and TRBJ1-2; 9 bases are a match to TRBD1. Looked up from germline, CDR1 is MNHNS and CDR2 is SASEGT. The CDR3 has 17 amino acids. V trimming: 2 bases; J trimming: 7 bases; junction bases outside the gene matches: 14. DNA of the CDR3: TGTGCCAGCAGTGAATTGGGGGGAGGACAGGGGATGCGTGGCTACACCTTC. This sequence encodes CASSELGGGQGMRGYTF.

V and J are TRBV5-6 and TRBJ2-1; 10 bases are shared with TRBD2. V dropped 4 bases and J dropped 4; count of bases not matched to a gene: 11. The length of the CDR3 is 17 residues. Germline values: CDR1 SGHDT, CDR2 YYEEEE. CDR3 sequence reads: CASSPDSGLARYNEQFF. In DNA, the CDR3 is TGTGCCAGCAGCCCGGATTCGGGACTAGCGAGGTACAATGAGCAGTTCTTC.

The chain couples TRBV5-1 to TRBJ2-7, with 7 bases fitting TRBD1. This CDR3 is 15 amino acids long. Trimming cost V 2 bases and J 0 bases; bases outside gene matches: 5. The germline V gene has CDR1 SGHRS and CDR2 YFSETQ. CDR3 sequence: CASSFTGQLSYEQYF. The CDR3 DNA follows: TGCGCCAGCAGCTTTACGGGACAGCTCTCCTACGAGCAGTACTTC.

The sample holds a few counts of this clone. V and J are TRBV5-5 and TRBJ1-1; D is perhaps TRBD1 (6 bases). The length of the CDR3 is 13 residues. The V and J ends lost 4 bases and 11 bases respectively, with 18 bases between them. The germline gives CDR1 SGHKS, CDR2 YYEKEE (reference sequence). The CDR3 loop is CASSLDRTPGAFF. CDR3 DNA: TGTGCCAGCAGCCTCGACAGGACCCCAGGGGCTTTCTTT.

The V call is TRBV10-3, the J call TRBJ2-2; 8 positions agree with TRBD1. CDR1 and CDR2 (germline): ENHRY, SYGVKD. The CDR3 loop spans 17 amino acids. The trim removed 0 bases at V and 6 bases at J, leaving 9 bases unmatched. CDR3 coding DNA: TGTGCCATCAGTGAGTCGAGGCGGCAGGGACAGGCCGGGGAGCTGTTTTTT. Encoded protein: CAISESRRQGQAGELFF.

The chain recombines TRBV21-1 with TRBJ1-4. TRBV21-1 constitutes a pseudogene. The CDR3 sequence is 16 residues long. This chain's CDR3 is CASSAFRGGVNEKLFF. In nucleotides, the CDR3 is TGTGCCAGCAGCGCCTTCCGGGGAGGAGTTAATGAAAAACTGTTTTTT.

The CDR3 is CASSLLESGEQYF. The CDR3 DNA reads as TGTGCCAGCAGCTTACTAGAGAGCGGGGAGCAGTACTTC. This chain uses TRBV7-2 with TRBJ2-7, with D tentatively TRBD2 (6 bases). V was cut by 2 bases and J by 7 bases, with 12 bases left in between. The CDR3 contains 13 residues. Per germline, CDR1 SGHTA and CDR2 FQGNSA.